One and the same sample provided the 15 T cell receptor beta chains below, sequenced in a study of blood T cell repertoires in COVID-19. The protocol was immunoSEQ multiplex PCR, while the TCRdb copy is restricted to in-frame clones and leaves out a portion. The sample carries around 120,000 clones, 69% recorded once. Sample: peripheral blood. These receptors were obtained from a man aged 80 or over with acute or convalescent COVID-19.

J is TRBJ1-1 and V is TRBV7-9; TRBD1 is a possible D gene (5 bases). CDR1 and CDR2 (germline): SEHNR, FQNEAQ (reference sequence). This CDR3 has 13 amino acids. The ends were cut back, 4 bases at V and 4 bases at J, with 10 bases in the middle. In nucleotides, the CDR3 is TGTGCCAGCAGCTACACAGGTTCCACTGAAGCTTTCTTT. This sequence encodes CASSYTGSTEAFF.

V and J are TRBV7-9 and TRBJ1-4, with D possibly matching TRBD1 (6 bases). The CDR3 has 13 residues. Germline lookup yields CDR1 SEHNR and CDR2 FQNEAQ (reference sequence). V was clipped by 5 bases and J by 8 bases, with 12 bases between them. CDR3: CASSRGQTEKLFF. In DNA form, the CDR3 reads TGTGCCAGCAGCCGCGGACAGACAGAAAAACTGTTTTTT.

The chain joins TRBV28 to TRBJ2-5; D is possibly TRBD2 (5 bases). CDR1 is MDHEN and CDR2 is SYDVKM in the germline V gene. The CDR3 runs to 15 residues. V lost 7 bases and J lost 5, with 20 bases in between. CDR3 amino acids: CASIDAAAPAETQYF. CDR3 DNA: TGTGCCAGCATTGATGCAGCGGCCCCCGCGGAGACCCAGTACTTC.

This clone appeared a single time. The CDR3, as DNA: TGTGCCAGCAGTTACGAGGGTTCCTATGGCTACACCTTC. The encoded protein is CASSYEGSYGYTF. The V gene is TRBV6-6, the J gene TRBJ1-2; D gene uncertain. Per germline, CDR1 MNHNY and CDR2 SVGAGI (reference sequence). The CDR3 consists of 13 residues. Trimming took 2 bases from V and 4 from J, leaving 8 bases between them.

The gene calls are TRBV7-2 and TRBJ2-3, with 8 bases lining up with TRBD2. J was trimmed by 0 bases and V by 3 bases; bases with no gene match: 5. Looked up from germline, CDR1 is SGHTA and CDR2 is FQGNSA. The CDR3 runs 16 residues. The chain's CDR3 is CASSLRPSGSTDTQYF. The DNA for the CDR3 is TGTGCCAGCAGCTTGAGACCTAGCGGGAGCACAGATACGCAGTATTTT. The full variable domain, with the rest looked up from reference TRBV7-2 and TRBJ2-3, is GAGVSQSPSNKVTEKGKDVELRCDPISGHTALYWYRQSLGQGLEFLIYFQGNSAPDKSGLPSDRFSAERTGGSVSTLTIQRTQQEDSAVYLCASSLRPSGSTDTQYFGPGTRLTVL.

This clone was detected only once. The gene calls are TRBV4-1 and TRBJ2-7, with D possibly TRBD2 on 6 matching bases. Germline V CDR1 and CDR2: MGHRA, YSYEKL. V gave up 2 bases and J gave up 2 bases, with 22 bases separating them. CDR3 length equals 18 residues. Written as DNA, the CDR3 is TGCGCCAGCAGCCAACAACCTCATGGACTATTCTCAACCTACGAGCAGTACTTC. Encoded protein: CASSQQPHGLFSTYEQYF.

The chain employs TRBV30 and TRBJ2-2; weak D call: TRBD2 (5 bases). Germline V CDR1 and CDR2: GTSNPN, SVGIG (reference sequence). CDR3 length: 15 amino acids. V was trimmed by 5 bases and J by 7 bases, leaving 20 bases between them. The CDR3 loop reads CAWGHDWELVGELFF. The CDR3 DNA is TGTGCCTGGGGCCATGACTGGGAGCTGGTCGGGGAGCTGTTTTTT.

This chain links TRBV18 with TRBJ1-1; 8 nucleotides match TRBD1. CDR1 is KGHSH, CDR2 LQKENI, per germline. V dropped 3 bases and J dropped 4; count of bases not matched to a gene: 10. The length of the CDR3 is 16 residues. CDR3 region: CASSPLPGQAITEAFF. The CDR3 region has the DNA TGTGCCAGCTCACCTTTACCGGGACAGGCTATCACTGAAGCTTTCTTT.

J is TRBJ2-1 and V is TRBV5-5; 8 bases match TRBD2. The length of the CDR3 is 17 residues. V lost 2 bases and J lost 8; bases outside the gene matches: 15. CDR1 is SGHKS, CDR2 YYEKEE, per germline (reference sequence). The DNA for the CDR3 is TGTGCCAGCAGCTTTATAGCGGGGCAGGTGGGAGGCGATGAGCAGTTCTTC. Translated, it gives CASSFIAGQVGGDEQFF.

The genes are TRBV20-1 and TRBJ2-1; D is unresolved. This CDR3 region has 12 residues. Germline CDR1 is DFQATT and CDR2 is SNEGSKA (reference sequence). Trimming took off 6 bases at V and 10 bases at J, with 16 bases between the two ends. In nucleotides, the CDR3 is TGCAGTGCGAGTCTCATCGCAGGAGAGCAGTTCTTC. Protein product: CSASLIAGEQFF.

The CDR3 sequence is CAWSVLSGNTIYF. The CDR3 nucleotides read TGTGCCTGGAGTGTTCTCTCTGGAAACACCATATATTTT. The chain couples TRBV30 to TRBJ1-3; no clear D. The V gene's germline CDR1 is GTSNPN and CDR2 SVGIG (reference sequence). V lost 0 bases, J lost 0 bases, and 3 bases lay in between. The CDR3 consists of 13 residues.

The chain uses TRBV19 and TRBJ2-1, with 10 positions matching TRBD2. Germline loops: CDR1 LNHDA, CDR2 SQIVND (reference sequence). The V and J ends lost 6 bases and 9 bases, in that order; junction bases with no gene match: 5. This CDR3 is 13 amino acids long. For the CDR3, the DNA is TGTGCCAGTAGGGCTAGCGGGAGTGCTGAGCAGTTCTTC. Encoded protein: CASRASGSAEQFF.

The rearrangement links TRBV18 to TRBJ2-3; TRBD2 agrees at 7 bases. After removal of 4 bases from V and 5 bases from J, the junction contained 6 bases not matched to a gene. The germline gives CDR1 KGHSH, CDR2 LQKENI. The CDR3 totals 14 residues. CDR3 loop: CASSRGRAEDTQYF. In DNA, the CDR3 is TGTGCCAGCTCACGTGGGAGGGCCGAAGATACGCAGTATTTT.

The rearrangement links TRBV28 to TRBJ1-1; no clear D. The CDR3 sequence is 14 residues long. Trimming removed 7 bases from V and 1 base from J, with 13 bases in between. Germline CDR1 MDHEN, CDR2 SYDVKM. The CDR3 spells CASNPPGRNTEAFF. CDR3 nucleotides: TGTGCCAGCAATCCCCCCGGGAGGAACACTGAAGCTTTCTTT.

The chain carries TRBV28 and TRBJ2-1, with a weak D call TRBD1 (5 bases). Germline assignment: CDR1 MDHEN and CDR2 SYDVKM. Trimming removed 1 base at V and 7 bases at J, with 17 bases between. The CDR3 has 16 amino acids. The CDR3 region is CASSLSRTIVTNEQFF. The CDR3 nucleotides read TGTGCCAGCAGTTTATCCCGGACAATTGTGACAAATGAGCAGTTCTTC. Together with reference TRBV28 and TRBJ2-1, the CDR3 gives the full variable domain: DVKVTQSSRYLVKRTGEKVFLECVQDMDHENMFWYRQDPGLGLRLIYFSYDVKMKEKGDIPEGYSVSREKKERFSLILESASTNQTSMYLCASSLSRTIVTNEQFFGPGTRLTVL.